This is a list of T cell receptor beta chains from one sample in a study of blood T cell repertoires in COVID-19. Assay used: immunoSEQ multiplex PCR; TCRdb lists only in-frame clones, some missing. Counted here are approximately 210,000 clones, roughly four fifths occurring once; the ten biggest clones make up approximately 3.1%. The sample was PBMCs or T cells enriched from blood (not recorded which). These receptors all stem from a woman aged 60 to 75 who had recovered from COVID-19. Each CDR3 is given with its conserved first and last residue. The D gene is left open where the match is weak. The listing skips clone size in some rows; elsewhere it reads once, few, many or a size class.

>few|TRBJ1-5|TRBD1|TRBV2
CASRPGGVSNQPQHF
TGTGCCAGCAGGCCAGGGGGTGTGAGCAATCAGCCCCAGCATTTT
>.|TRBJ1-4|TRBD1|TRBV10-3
CAIATGVGEKLFF
TGTGCCATCGCCACAGGGGTAGGGGAAAAACTGTTTTTT
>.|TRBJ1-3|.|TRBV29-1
CSVGGGGNTIYF
TGCAGCGTTGGAGGGGGTGGAAACACCATATATTTT
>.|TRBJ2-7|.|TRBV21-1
CASSRGTSGNISYEQYF
TGTGCCAGCAGCCGGGGGACTAGCGGGAACATCTCCTACGAGCAGTACTTC
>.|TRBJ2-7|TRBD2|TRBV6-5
CASTMRGAYEQYF
TGTGCCAGCACTATGCGGGGGGCCTACGAGCAGTACTTC
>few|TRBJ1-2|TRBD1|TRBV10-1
CASTPRTGDNYGYTF
TGCGCCAGCACACCTAGGACAGGGGATAACTATGGCTACACCTTC
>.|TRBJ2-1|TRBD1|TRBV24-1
CATSRTGDEQFF
TGTGCCACCAGTAGGACAGGGGATGAGCAGTTCTTC
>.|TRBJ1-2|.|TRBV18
CASTSAGNYGYTF
TGTGCCAGCACCTCGGCAGGGAACTATGGCTACACCTTC
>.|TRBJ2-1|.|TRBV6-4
CASSVEGGNEQFF
TGTGCCAGCAGTGTGGAGGGTGGCAATGAGCAGTTCTTC
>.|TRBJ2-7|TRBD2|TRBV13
CASSSGGGNLYEQYF
TGTGCCAGCAGCTCGGGCGGGGGAAACCTCTACGAGCAGTACTTC
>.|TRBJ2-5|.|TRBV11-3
CASSLGVEDRQETQYF
TGTGCCAGCAGCTTAGGAGTAGAGGACAGACAAGAGACCCAGTACTTC
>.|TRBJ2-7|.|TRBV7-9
CASSWGPYEQYF
TGTGCCAGCAGCTGGGGGCCCTACGAGCAGTACTTC
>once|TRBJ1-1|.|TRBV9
CASSTGTSEAFF
TGTGCCAGCAGCACCGGGACATCTGAAGCTTTCTTT
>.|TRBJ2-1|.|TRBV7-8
CASSWGTFNEQFF
TGTGCCAGCAGCTGGGGGACTTTCAATGAGCAGTTCTTC
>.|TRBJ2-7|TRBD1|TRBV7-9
CASSSSRDRGTYEQYF
TGTGCCAGCAGCTCTAGCCGGGACAGGGGGACCTACGAGCAGTACTTC
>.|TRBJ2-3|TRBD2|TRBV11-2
CASSLTGTSGGPVRTQYF
TGTGCCAGCAGTTTAACTGGGACTAGCGGGGGTCCCGTGAGGACGCAGTATTTT
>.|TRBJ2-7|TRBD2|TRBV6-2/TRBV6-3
CASSRGGLSYEQYF
TGTGCCAGCAGTCGGGGGGGCCTGTCCTACGAGCAGTACTTC
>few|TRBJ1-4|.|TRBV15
CATSRDSGREEEKLFF
TGTGCCACCAGCAGAGATTCGGGAAGGGAGGAAGAAAAACTGTTTTTT
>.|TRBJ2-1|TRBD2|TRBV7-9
CASSSVAGVYNEQFF
TGTGCCAGCAGCTCGGTAGCGGGAGTCTACAATGAGCAGTTCTTC
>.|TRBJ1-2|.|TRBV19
CASSIDPQGFGYTF
TGTGCCAGTAGTATAGACCCACAGGGATTTGGCTACACCTTC
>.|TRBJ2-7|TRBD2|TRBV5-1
CASGTSGSSTYEQYF
TGCGCCAGCGGGACTAGCGGGAGTTCGACCTACGAGCAGTACTTC
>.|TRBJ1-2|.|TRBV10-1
CASSESTGNGYTF
TGCGCCAGCAGTGAGTCGACGGGGAATGGCTACACCTTC
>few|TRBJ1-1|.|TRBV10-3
CAINLGETTEAFF
TGTGCCATCAACCTCGGGGAGACCACTGAAGCTTTCTTT
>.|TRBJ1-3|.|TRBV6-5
CASMSSGNTIYF
TGTGCCAGTATGTCCTCTGGAAACACCATATATTTT
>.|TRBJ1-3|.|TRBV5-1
CASSPQGNGNTIYF
TGCGCCAGCAGCCCTCAGGGTAATGGAAACACCATATATTTT
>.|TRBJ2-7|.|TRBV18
CASSPSDYEQYF
TGTGCCAGCTCACCATCAGACTACGAGCAGTACTTC
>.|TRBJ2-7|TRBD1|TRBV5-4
CASSPRTGAYEQYF
TGTGCCAGCAGCCCCCGGACAGGGGCCTACGAGCAGTACTTC